The sequence of this T cell receptor beta chain was determined in a study of cytomegalovirus exposure and HLA in healthy donors. Whole-study findings and limits: Listed as cytomegalovirus-associated were 150 or so TCR beta chains. Specific recognition of CMV antigens was confirmed in vitro for three chains (all CMV-associated). Across donors, most TCRs were seen rarely, yet some public ones were widespread.

V lost 5 bases and J lost 2; bases outside the gene matches: 6. Germline CDR1 SGHNT, CDR2 YENEEA. The CDR3 sequence is 14 residues long. In the case of this clone: Its antigen remains unidentified.

The donors were part of the roughly 120-subject validation cohort, which stood apart from the approximately 670-subject first cohort. Sequenced by immunoSEQ multiplex PCR; TCRdb stores in-frame clones only, minus some. The sample has roughly 250,000 clones; approximately 83% are singletons. The rearrangement uses TRBV11-3 and TRBJ2-7; TRBD1 agrees at 7 bases. The sample consisted of PBMCs. This receptor was obtained from a woman under 40 in good health and CMV-seropositive. CDR3 amino acids: CASSQGQDPYEQYF. CDR3 coding DNA: TGTGCCAGCAGCCAAGGACAGGACCCCTACGAGCAGTACTTC. Using reference TRBV11-3 and TRBJ2-7 for the parts outside the CDR3, the full variable domain is EAGVVQSPRYKIIEKKQPVAFWCNPISGHNTLYWYLQNLGQGPELLIRYENEEAVDDSQLPKDRFSAERLKGVDSTLKIQPAELGDSAVYLCASSQGQDPYEQYFGPGTRLTVT.